The present T cell receptor (beta chain) was sequenced within a study of naive CD8 T cells in extremely preterm neonates (dated by TCRdb to 2015 to 2018). At the level of the whole study: The study compared TCRbeta CDR3 repertoires of sorted naive CD8+ T cells across four age groups: extremely preterm neonates, term neonates, young children and adults. Points the paper makes about the study in general: Preterm neonates showed significantly lower iChao1 richness than every other age group (p < 0.05) along with an even clone distribution, indicating a less rich repertoire. As limitations, the authors pointed to a small sample size and variable productive template counts among preterm samples. Preterm CDR3s were shorter, with fewer N additions and less junctional trimming, and were closer to germline than those of older groups. Preterm neonates shared more CDR3 nucleotide sequences (around 2.7%) than term neonates (roughly 0.4%), young children (approximately 0.03%) and adults (around 0.01%). To track T cell development within individuals, the authors urged prospective longitudinal studies of preterm and term neonates.

CDR1 MNHEY and CDR2 SMNVEV are derived from the germline V gene (reference sequence). Its CDR3 holds 13 amino acids, cysteine through phenylalanine. Only the CDR3 part of the read is kept: 39 bases, read in frame from the first base. Trimming leaves V shorter by 5 bases and J shorter by 4 bases, with the junction holding 2 bases beyond the gene matches. For this clone: This clone's antigen is unknown. There are no base qualities to consult, and no much larger clone falls within one base.

Term cord blood was obtained from roughly 5 elective full-term cesarean deliveries at roughly 36-41 weeks of gestation, without labor or rupture of membranes. The study excluded pregnancies involving fetal demise, active maternal HSV infection or known maternal HIV infection. A FACSAria III cell sorter was used to sort live, Annexin V-negative naive CD8+ T cells (CD3+CD8+CD45RA+CCR7+). Each sample yielded between roughly 17,000 and 110,000 sorted naive CD8+ T cells. Preassembled standardized sampling kits were used to collect mixed venous-arterial cord blood. Cord blood was held at room temperature, and processing was completed within 4 hours of collection. Mononuclear cells were isolated from diluted blood by Ficoll-Paque density gradient centrifugation. Before sorting, mononuclear cells were cryopreserved in roughly 10% DMSO with 90% FBS and kept in long-term storage at -150 degrees C. After thawing, the cells were stained with Annexin V and with antibodies against CD3, CD8, CCR7 and CD45RA. The DNeasy Blood and Tissue Kit was used to extract genomic DNA from sorted cell pellets that had been snap-frozen.

A two-step, bias-controlled multiplex PCR was used to amplify TCRbeta CDR3 regions from genomic DNA. Primers specific for every TRBV and TRBJ gene segment were included in the multiplex PCR. The immunoSEQ Assay was used to generate TCRbeta repertoire data. Under the source paper's analysis protocol: To merge closely related sequences, reads went through filtering and clustering using a relative-frequency ratio and a modified nearest-neighbor algorithm. IMGT annotation was the basis for assigning V, D and J genes to CDR3 sequences. Template counts were corrected for PCR amplification bias by normalization and were quantified against synthetic TCR CDR3 analog sequences. Analyses were restricted to unique productive sequences, meaning in-frame CDR3 sequences without stop codons. The immunoSEQ Analyzer software was used to calculate iChao1 richness and clonality, with clonality defined as 1 minus Pielou's evenness. Statistical testing was performed in JMP, using Student's t-test or a non-parametric test depending on Shapiro-Wilk normality results. Entries here come from immuneACCESS through TCRdb and include only in-frame sequences with V and J called. Some clones fail to appear in such tables; in the studies checked, an unresolved V gene covers under half of the shortfall, and the cause of the remainder is unknown. V, J and clone size are those of that table, while D and trimming were read from the DNA. This sample is represented by 7,300 or so clones; 90% to 95% of them were singletons. The ten biggest clones cover over 0.4% of the sample.

The material sequenced was naive CD8+ T cells from cord blood. In this chain, TRBV27 is recombined with TRBJ1-1, with 9 middle bases fitting TRBD1. The sequence derives from a newborn in good health. CDR3 reads: CASSPGQGTEAFF. Here is the DNA: TGTGCCAGCAGTCCGGGACAGGGCACTGAAGCTTTCTTT.